These T cell receptor beta chains were read from a single sample in a study of T cell changes during pregnancy in multiple sclerosis. Using immunoSEQ multiplex PCR, the repertoire was profiled, and TCRdb retains in-frame clones only, with some absent. The repertoire includes fewer than 150,000 clones, around 97% of them detected once, and over 0.35% sits in the top ten. Sequencing used peripheral blood, obtained after pregnancy. The receptor source for this set is a female donor with multiple sclerosis, enrolled in a pregnancy study. CDR3s leave out the opening cysteine and the closing phenylalanine or tryptophan.

TRBJ2-7 | TRBV7-8 | ASSLTSMVSYEQY
TRBJ1-1 | TRBV4-1 | ASSQDRGVLTEAF
TRBJ1-2 | TRBV28 | ASSPQGAYGYT
TRBJ1-2 | TRBV7-9 | ASSQDPPGGYT
TRBJ2-7 | TRBV7-6 | ASSPGVEQY
TRBJ2-2 | TRBV9 | ASSVSGAPNTGELF
TRBJ2-3 | TRBV4-2 | ASSQITSGTDTQY
TRBJ2-1 | TRBV7-9 | ASSLRGPNEQF
TRBJ1-5 | TRBV5-8 | ASSLGQGAGQPQH
TRBJ2-3 | TRBV6-6 | ASTSSTDTQY
TRBJ2-3 | TRBV19 | ASSIGGPRPGTDTQY
TRBJ2-5 | TRBV5-3 | ARSCRDREWETQY
TRBJ2-7 | TRBV27 | ASSPAGQGYEQY
TRBJ2-7 | TRBV5-1 | ASSLYGGMSSYEQY
TRBJ2-7 | TRBV18 | ASSEPRGRGEQY
TRBJ2-7 | TRBV5-1 | ASSLNRVQGLHEQY
TRBJ2-7 | TRBV2 | ASSETGTGVNEQY
TRBJ2-2 | TRBV9 | ASRSVQGETGELF
TRBJ1-1 | TRBV19 | ASRDRPTEAF
TRBJ1-5 | TRBV28 | ASSFVGRDQPQH
TRBJ2-5 | TRBV15 | ATSREAGGFQETQY
TRBJ2-5 | TRBV21-1 | ASSKELASALRAQY